This TCR beta chain was obtained from a study of T cell responses to AZD1222 COVID-19 vaccine. Study results and limitations: The study found vaccine-associated CD4 TCRs spanning spike, dominant at 160-218 and 743-854.

The germline V gene has CDR1 ENHRY and CDR2 SYGVKD. The CDR3 totals 14 residues. The ends were cut back, 4 bases at V and 5 bases at J, with 15 bases in the middle. Turning to this clone: Its antigen is unknown.

Assay: immunoSEQ multiplex PCR; the TCRdb copy retains only in-frame clones and omits some. The sample holds some 150,000 clones, roughly 87% seen once. Specimen: peripheral blood, collected 28 days after the second dose of the MenACWY control vaccine. The TCR comes from an adult who received the MenACWY meningococcal vaccine as a control. This sequence joins TRBV10-3 and TRBJ2-7, with D possibly matching TRBD1 (6 bases). CDR3 loop: CAISGKNRVHEQYF. The CDR3 nucleotides read TGTGCCATCAGTGGAAAAAACAGGGTACACGAGCAGTACTTC.